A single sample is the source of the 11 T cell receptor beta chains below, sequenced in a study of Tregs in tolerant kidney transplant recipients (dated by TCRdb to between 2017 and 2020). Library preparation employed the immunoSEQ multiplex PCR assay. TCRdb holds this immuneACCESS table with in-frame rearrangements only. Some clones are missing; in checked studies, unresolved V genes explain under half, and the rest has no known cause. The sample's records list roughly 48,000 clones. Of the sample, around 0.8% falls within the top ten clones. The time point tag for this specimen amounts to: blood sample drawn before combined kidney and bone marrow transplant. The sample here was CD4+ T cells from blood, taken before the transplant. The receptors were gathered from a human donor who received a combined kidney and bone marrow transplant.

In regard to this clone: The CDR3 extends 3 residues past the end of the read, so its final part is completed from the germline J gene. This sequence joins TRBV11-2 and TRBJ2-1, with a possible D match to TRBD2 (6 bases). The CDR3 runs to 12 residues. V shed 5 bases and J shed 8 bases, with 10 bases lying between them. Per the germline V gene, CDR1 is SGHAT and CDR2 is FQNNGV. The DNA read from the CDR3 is TGTGCCAGCAGCACTAGCCCATATGAG. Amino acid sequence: CASSTSPYE. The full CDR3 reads CASSTSPYEQFF.

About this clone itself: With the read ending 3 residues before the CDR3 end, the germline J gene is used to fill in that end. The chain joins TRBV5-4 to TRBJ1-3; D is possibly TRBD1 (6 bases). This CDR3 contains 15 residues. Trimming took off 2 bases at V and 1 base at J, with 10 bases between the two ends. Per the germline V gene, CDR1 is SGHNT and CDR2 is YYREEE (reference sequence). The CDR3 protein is CASSFQGLSGNTIYF. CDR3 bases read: TGTGCCAGCAGCTTCCAGGGGTTATCTGGAAACACC.

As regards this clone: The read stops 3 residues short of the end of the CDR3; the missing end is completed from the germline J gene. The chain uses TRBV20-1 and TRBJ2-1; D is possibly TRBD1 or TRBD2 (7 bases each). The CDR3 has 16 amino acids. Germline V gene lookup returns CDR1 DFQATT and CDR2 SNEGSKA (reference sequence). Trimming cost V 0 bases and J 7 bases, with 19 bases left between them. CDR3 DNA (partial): TGCAGTGCTAGAGATGGGGGGAGGGGGCAAAGGAATGAG. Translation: CSARDGGRGQRNE. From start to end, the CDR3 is CSARDGGRGQRNEQFF.

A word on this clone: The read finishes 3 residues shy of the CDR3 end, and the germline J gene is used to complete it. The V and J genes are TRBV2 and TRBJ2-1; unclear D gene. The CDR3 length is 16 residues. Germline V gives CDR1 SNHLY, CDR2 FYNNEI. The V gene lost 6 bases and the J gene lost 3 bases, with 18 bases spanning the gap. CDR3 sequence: CASSINGRLIYNEQFF. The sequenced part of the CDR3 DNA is TGTGCCAGCAGCATTAACGGTCGCCTGATCTACAATGAG. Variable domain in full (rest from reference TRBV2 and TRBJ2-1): EPEVTQTPSHQVTQMGQEVILRCVPISNHLYFYWYRQILGQKVEFLVSFYNNEISEKSEIFDDQFSVERPDGSNFTLKIRSTKLEDSAMYFCASSINGRLIYNEQFFGPGTRLTVL.

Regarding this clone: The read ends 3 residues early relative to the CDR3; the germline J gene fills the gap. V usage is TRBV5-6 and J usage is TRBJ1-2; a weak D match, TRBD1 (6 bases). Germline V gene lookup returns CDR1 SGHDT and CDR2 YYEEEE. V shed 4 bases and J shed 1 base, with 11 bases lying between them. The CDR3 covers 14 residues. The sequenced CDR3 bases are TGTGCCAGCAGCCGGGGACACGTTAACTATGGC. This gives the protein CASSRGHVNYG. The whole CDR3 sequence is CASSRGHVNYGYTF.

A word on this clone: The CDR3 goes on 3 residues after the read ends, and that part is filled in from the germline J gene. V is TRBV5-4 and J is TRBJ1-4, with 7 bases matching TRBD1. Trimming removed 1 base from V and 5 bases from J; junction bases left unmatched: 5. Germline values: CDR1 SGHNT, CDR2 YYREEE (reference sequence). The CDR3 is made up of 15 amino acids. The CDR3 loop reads CASSLIGGGNEKLFF. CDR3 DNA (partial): TGTGCCAGCAGCTTGATAGGGGGCGGGAATGAAAAA. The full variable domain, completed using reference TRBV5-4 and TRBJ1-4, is ETGVTQSPTHLIKTRGQQVTLRCSSQSGHNTVSWYQQALGQGPQFIFQYYREEENGRGNFPPRFSGLQFPNYSSELNVNALELDDSALYLCASSLIGGGNEKLFFGSGTQLSVL.

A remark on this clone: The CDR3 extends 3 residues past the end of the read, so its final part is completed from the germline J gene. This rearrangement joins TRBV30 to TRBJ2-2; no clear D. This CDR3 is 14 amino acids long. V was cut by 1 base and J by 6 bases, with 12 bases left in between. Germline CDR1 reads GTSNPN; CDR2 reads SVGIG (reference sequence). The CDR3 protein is CAWSGSRGSGELFF. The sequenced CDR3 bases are TGTGCCTGGAGTGGGTCCCGAGGCTCCGGGGAG.

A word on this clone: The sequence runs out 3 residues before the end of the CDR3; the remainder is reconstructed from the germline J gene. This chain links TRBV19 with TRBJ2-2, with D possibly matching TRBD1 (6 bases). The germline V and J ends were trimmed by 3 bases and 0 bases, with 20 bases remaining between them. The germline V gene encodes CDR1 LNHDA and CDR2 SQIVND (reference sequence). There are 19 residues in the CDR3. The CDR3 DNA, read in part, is TGTGCCAGTAGTATTCCCCCTCTCACAGGGCCAGCGAACACCGGGGAG. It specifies CASSIPPLTGPANTGE. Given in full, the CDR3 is CASSIPPLTGPANTGELFF.

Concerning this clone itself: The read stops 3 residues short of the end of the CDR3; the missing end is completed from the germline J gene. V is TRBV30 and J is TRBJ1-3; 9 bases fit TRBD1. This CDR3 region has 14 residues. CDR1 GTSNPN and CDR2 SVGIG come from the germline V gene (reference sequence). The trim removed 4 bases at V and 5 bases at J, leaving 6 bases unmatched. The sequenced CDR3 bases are TGTGCCTGGAACCCTACAGGGGGCCGAAACACC. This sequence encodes CAWNPTGGRNT. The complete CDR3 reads CAWNPTGGRNTIYF.

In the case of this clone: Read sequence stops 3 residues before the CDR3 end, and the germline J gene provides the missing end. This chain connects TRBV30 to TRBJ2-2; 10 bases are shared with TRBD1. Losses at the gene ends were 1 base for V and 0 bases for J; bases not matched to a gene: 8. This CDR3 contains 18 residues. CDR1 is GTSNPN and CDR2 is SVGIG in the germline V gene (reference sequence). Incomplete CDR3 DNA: TGTGCCTGGAGTGGGGGGACAGGGGTAAGGTCGAACACCGGGGAG. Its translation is CAWSGGTGVRSNTGE. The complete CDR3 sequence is CAWSGGTGVRSNTGELFF.

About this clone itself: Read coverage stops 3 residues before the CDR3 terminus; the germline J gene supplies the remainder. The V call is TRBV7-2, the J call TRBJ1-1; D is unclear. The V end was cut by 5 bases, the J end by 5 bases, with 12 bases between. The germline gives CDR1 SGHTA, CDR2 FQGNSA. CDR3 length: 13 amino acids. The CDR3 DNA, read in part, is TGTGCCAGCAGCCAGGCGGGAAGAACTGAA. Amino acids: CASSQAGRTE. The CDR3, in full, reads CASSQAGRTEAFF.